Listed below are T cell receptor beta chains from one sample, sequenced in a study of cytomegalovirus exposure and HLA in healthy donors. Only in-frame clones appear in the TCRdb table, and some are missing; sequencing was by immunoSEQ multiplex PCR. The sample has about 120,000 clones; about 88% are singletons. Sequencing was done on a sample of PBMCs. The receptors originated from a woman between 18 and 29 years old in good health and CMV-seronegative. CDR3s include the opening cysteine and the closing phenylalanine or tryptophan. D genes are given only for firm matches. Not all rows give a size; the values are once, few, many and, for expanded clones, a class.

>TRBD1|.|TRBJ1-6|TRBV18
TGTGCCAGCTCAACGGGGACAGGGGGCAGTTCACCCCTCCACTTT
CASSTGTGGSSPLHF
>.|.|TRBJ1-2|TRBV27
TGTGCCAGCAGGGCCCGAGACACCCTTAACTATGGCTACACCTTC
CASRARDTLNYGYTF
>TRBD1|.|TRBJ2-2|TRBV6-4
TGTGCCAGCAGTGGACAGGGGGCGAACACCGGGGAGCTGTTTTTT
CASSGQGANTGELFF
>TRBD1|.|TRBJ2-2|TRBV28
TGTGCCAGCAGTTTATTACAGGGGGCGCTAGTAAACGGGGAGCTGTTTTTT
CASSLLQGALVNGELFF
>.|.|TRBJ2-7|TRBV28
TGTGCCACCCTGGATTTAGCAGCCTCCTACGAGCAGTACTTC
CATLDLAASYEQYF
>.|few|TRBJ2-2|TRBV10-1
TGCGCCAGCAGTGAGCGTCGGGACACCGGGGAGCTGTTTTTT
CASSERRDTGELFF
>.|once|TRBJ1-1|TRBV15
TGTGCCACCAGCAGAGATTCAGCGGGCCCCATAGGAGCTTTCTTT
CATSRDSAGPIGAFF
>TRBD2|.|TRBJ2-7|TRBV7-9
TGTGCCAGCAGCTTTGGGACTAGCGGTGAGCAGTACTTC
CASSFGTSGEQYF
>TRBD1|.|TRBJ2-1|TRBV11-3
TGTGCCAGCAGCAAGGGGGCTCAGTCCTACAATGAGCAGTTCTTC
CASSKGAQSYNEQFF
>.|few|TRBJ2-7|TRBV7-6
TGTGCCAGCAGCTCGACTGTGTCTACCTACGAGCAGTACTTC
CASSSTVSTYEQYF
>.|.|TRBJ2-1|TRBV28
TGTGCCAGCAGTTTAGCCACTCTTAAGTCCTACAATGAGCAGTTCTTC
CASSLATLKSYNEQFF
>TRBD1|.|TRBJ1-5|TRBV7-8
TGTGCCAGCAGTCTGACAGGGACCAATCAGCCCCAGCATTTT
CASSLTGTNQPQHF
>.|.|TRBJ1-3|TRBV28
TGTGCCAGCGGCTACGGGTCCTCTGGAAACACCATATATTTT
CASGYGSSGNTIYF
>TRBD2|.|TRBJ2-7|TRBV6-5
TGTGCCAGCAGGCTACTAGCGGGAGCTTTCGAGCAGTACTTC
CASRLLAGAFEQYF
>TRBD1|.|TRBJ1-2|TRBV4-3
TGCGCCAGCAGCCAAGAACCCAGATTGACAGGGACCAATGGCTACACCTTC
CASSQEPRLTGTNGYTF
>TRBD2|.|TRBJ2-1|TRBV19
TGTGCCAGTAGCCGGGGACTAGCGGGAGGATTAGGCTATGAGCAGTTCTTC
CASSRGLAGGLGYEQFF
>.|.|TRBJ1-3|TRBV6-6
TGTGCCAGCAGGCAAGGAGACTCTGGAAACACCATATATTTT
CASRQGDSGNTIYF
>.|once|TRBJ2-5|TRBV11-2
TGTGCCAGCAGCCTCGGGACTGGATCTATCCAAGAGACCCAGTACTTC
CASSLGTGSIQETQYF